This T cell receptor (beta chain) was identified during a study of regulatory T cells in long-lasting Graves disease listed by TCRdb under 2021. Study-level background: Patients with newly diagnosed Graves' disease had been on antithyroid drugs for under 3 months. The study was conducted in China and was registered as a clinical trial. Patients with persistent Graves' disease were compared with patients with newly diagnosed Graves' disease using TCR sequencing and RNA sequencing of peripheral blood. TCR sequencing covered around 13 persistent and roughly 20 newly diagnosed Graves' disease patients, around 35 samples in total. Points the paper makes about the study in general: The study examined only peripheral blood because the primary lesion, thyroid tissue, could not be accessed. The authors noted that the small sample size was a limitation that may lower accuracy. Only the TCR beta chain was sequenced and analyzed. TRBV28, TRBJ1-2 and TRBJ2-5 were preferentially used in persistent disease, while TRBV20-1 and TRBJ2-1 were favored in newly diagnosed disease. A larger number of public clonotypes was shared among persistent patients (around 2,500) than among newly diagnosed patients (around 880). Compared with newly diagnosed patients, patients with persistent Graves' disease had lower TCR Shannon entropy and fewer highly expanded clones, which suggests clonal expansion.

The intended sense of this specimen's time point label: newly diagnosed GD, antithyroid drugs for less than 3 months. For both TCR sequencing and RNA sequencing, RNA was extracted from PBMCs using TRIzol. The diagnosis of Graves' disease followed American Thyroid Association guidelines. Patients for the study were recruited at an endocrinology department in Xi'an, China. Each patient gave roughly 8.4 milliliters of peripheral blood, collected in an EDTA anticoagulant tube. Ficoll Paque Plus density gradient separation was used to isolate PBMCs, and no further T cell sorting was performed. An Agilent 2100 Bioanalyzer and agarose gel were used to check RNA quality, and a NanoDrop 2000 was used to measure RNA concentration. Taken from cysteine to phenylalanine, the CDR3 has 14 residues. The DNA shown is the 42-base CDR3, in frame from base 1. For CDR1 and CDR2, the germline V gene lists SNHLY and FYNNEI. V is cut by 10 bases and J by 0 bases, and the space between the germline ends is 13 bases.

The library was obtained by multiplex PCR. The listed sequencing device is Illumina HiSeq 4000. To build TCR beta libraries, CDR3 regions were amplified by Arm-PCR using iRepertoire HTBI primers. Gel purification was performed on PCR products prior to sequencing. The paper's processing steps were these. Gene usage analysis of CDR3 amino acid clonotypes used the 60 to 80 TRBV and 14 to 15 TRBJ segments found across samples. COPE and FqMerger were used to merge the filtered high-quality paired reads into contigs. BLAST was used to align contigs to IMGT TRBV, TRBD and TRBJ reference genes, and CDR3 was defined according to IMGT. Clonotypes above 0.1% frequency were classified as highly expanded clones. Repertoire diversity was measured by Shannon entropy, and V-J evenness by the Gini coefficient. Public clonotypes were defined as clonotypes shared by more than one individual. The raw public reads went through TCRdb reprocessing: fastp at Q25, MiXCR clone calling, in-frame beta chains kept. Entries are consolidated by CDR3 protein sequence, retaining the most common genes and DNA. The V and J calls reflect TCRdb's pipeline rather than the authors' work. The sample yields approximately 540,000 distinct CDR3 sequences; approximately 12% were counted once. Of the sample, around 10% is held by the ten largest clones.

This clonotype was seen repeatedly, ten times or more. This clone's antigen is unknown. Base qualities are not at hand, and no much larger clone is one base apart. These data are also associated with another study on T cells in Graves' hyperthyroidism and ophthalmopathy. Taken from the second paper: Stable Graves' hyperthyroidism was defined as no progression to ophthalmopathy during 18 months of follow-up. The hyperthyroidism patients were between 18 and 65 years old and newly diagnosed, with a disease duration of less than 2 months. Patients with uncontrolled infections, other autoimmune diseases, pregnancy or lactation were excluded. Diagnoses relied on clinical symptoms, serum thyroxine and TRAb, thyroid ultrasound and orbital computed tomography. The first round of RT-PCR for the TCR CDR3 was performed with the HTBI primer set and the Qiagen OneStep RT-PCR kit. Most expanded thyroid clonotypes (frequency above 0.001) were also found in blood, which suggests that blood repertoires may mirror thyroid immune responses. A 13 V-J signature model separated ophthalmopathy from stable hyperthyroidism, with 87.88% sensitivity and roughly 82% specificity in cross-validation and 80%/75% in testing. During validation, the model predicted progression to ophthalmopathy a median of approximately six months ahead of onset, with around 71% sensitivity and less than 85% specificity. To identify TCR V-J signatures that set the groups apart, the researchers used a discovery cohort of 100 or so patients, made up of 43 with Graves' ophthalmopathy and 57 with stable Graves' hyperthyroidism. An independent validation cohort of about 20 hyperthyroidism patients and more than 15 patients who later progressed to ophthalmopathy tested prospective prediction of ophthalmopathy. The roughly 100 discovery patients were randomly divided into training and test sets at a 7:3 ratio. Thyroid tissue and blood T-cell repertoires from more than 5 Graves' hyperthyroidism patients were also compared in the study. After blood sampling, hyperthyroidism patients were treated with methimazole at a starting dose of 30 mg daily, and ophthalmopathy patients were treated with high-dose intravenous methylprednisolone. Libraries were constructed in a second round of multiplex PCR, after which size selection and purification were carried out. Libraries were sequenced paired-end with 100 bp reads on an Illumina HiSeq2000. SOAPnuke was used to process the raw data, removing reads that contained adapters or uncalled bases, had a mean Phred below 15, or lacked an exact match to the constant primer or identifier. COPE v1.2.5 was used to merge high-quality paired reads, and clonotypes were defined as unique nucleotide sequences. MiTCR v1.1 was used to align the clonotypes against IMGT TRBV, TRBD and TRBJ reference segments. Analysis was restricted to V-J combinations with a frequency above 0.0001, which covered over 98% of repertoires. The TCS score was defined as the ratio of F50 (clonal expansion) to E x V (chaos), calculated using BLOSUM62-based TCRdist between CDR3 peptides within each V-J. Welch's t-statistics and random forest reduced roughly 540 V-J features to 13, which were used in a naive Bayes classifier (R e1071). No statistical method was used to set the sample size in advance, and investigators knew the group allocation. The paper describes TCR Vbeta CDR3 sequencing of about 140 peripheral blood samples, made up of some 42 ophthalmopathy patients, around 73 hyperthyroidism patients and about 17 progressor patients.

This specimen was peripheral blood mononuclear cells (PBMCs), taken at new diagnosis, from a patient treated with antithyroid drugs. This clonotype originated in a woman in her thirties with Graves disease. Donor details come from another sample of the same person, matched by shared clones. This chain joins TRBV2 to TRBJ2-1, with a weak D call of TRBD2 (6 bases match). The CDR3 sequence is CATEDGSSYNEQFF. In nucleotides, the sequence is TGTGCCACGGAGGACGGGAGCTCCTACAATGAGCAGTTCTTC.